These T cell receptor beta chains were read from a single sample in a study of cytomegalovirus exposure and HLA in healthy donors. Method: immunoSEQ multiplex PCR; TCRdb's copy keeps in-frame clones and lacks some. The table lists 120,000 to 150,000 clones, about 75% of them singletons, with about 3.9% in the top ten. Material for sequencing was PBMCs. These receptors were taken from a man between 18 and 35 years old in good health and CMV-seronegative. CDR3s include the opening cysteine and the closing phenylalanine or tryptophan. The order of the fields is V gene, D gene, J gene, clone size, CDR3 DNA, CDR3 protein. D genes are given only for firm matches. Size is omitted from some rows. Given values are once, few, many or a class for expanded clones.

v_gene: TRBV18
d_gene: TRBD1
j_gene: TRBJ2-7
abundance: once
CDR3nt: TGTGCCAGCTCGGACAGGGGGCTAGGCTACGAGCAGTACTTC
CDR3aa: CASSDRGLGYEQYF

v_gene: TRBV18
d_gene: NA
j_gene: TRBJ2-5
abundance: NA
CDR3nt: TGTGCCAGCTCACGCCGGTCGCAAGAGACCCAGTACTTC
CDR3aa: CASSRRSQETQYF

v_gene: TRBV9
d_gene: NA
j_gene: TRBJ2-7
abundance: NA
CDR3nt: TGTGCCAGCAGCCCCCAACAGGGATATGAGCAGTACTTC
CDR3aa: CASSPQQGYEQYF

v_gene: TRBV19
d_gene: TRBD1
j_gene: TRBJ2-2
abundance: NA
CDR3nt: TGTGCCAGTAGTTTGGGACAGGGGTTAGCCGGGGAGCTGTTTTTT
CDR3aa: CASSLGQGLAGELFF

v_gene: TRBV27
d_gene: NA
j_gene: TRBJ2-7
abundance: NA
CDR3nt: TGTGCCAGCGCCCGAGCGGACTTCTACGAGCAGTACTTC
CDR3aa: CASARADFYEQYF

v_gene: TRBV2
d_gene: TRBD2
j_gene: TRBJ2-7
abundance: NA
CDR3nt: TGTGCCAGCAGCCTAGCGGTCTACGAGCAGTACTTC
CDR3aa: CASSLAVYEQYF

v_gene: TRBV27
d_gene: TRBD2
j_gene: TRBJ2-7
abundance: NA
CDR3nt: TGTGCCAGCAGGTCCACTAGCGGTCCTTCCTACGAGCAGTACTTC
CDR3aa: CASRSTSGPSYEQYF

v_gene: TRBV7-3
d_gene: TRBD2
j_gene: TRBJ2-1
abundance: NA
CDR3nt: TGTGCCAGCAGCTCGGGGGGGACTCTTTACAATGAGCAGTTCTTC
CDR3aa: CASSSGGTLYNEQFF

v_gene: TRBV7-8
d_gene: NA
j_gene: TRBJ2-3
abundance: NA
CDR3nt: TGTGCCAGCAGCCGCCGGGACACAATCACAGATACGCAGTATTTT
CDR3aa: CASSRRDTITDTQYF

v_gene: TRBV10-2
d_gene: TRBD2
j_gene: TRBJ2-5
abundance: NA
CDR3nt: TGCGCCAGCAGAAACCCCGGGACTAGCGGGAGGGCCCGGCGGGAGACCCAGTACTTC
CDR3aa: CASRNPGTSGRARRETQYF

v_gene: TRBV29-1
d_gene: TRBD1
j_gene: TRBJ1-2
abundance: many
CDR3nt: TGCAGCGTTCTCACAGGGGACTACACCTTC
CDR3aa: CSVLTGDYTF

v_gene: TRBV6-6
d_gene: NA
j_gene: TRBJ1-5
abundance: few
CDR3nt: TGTGCCAGCAGCCAAACAGGGAGAAACAATCAGCCCCAGCATTTT
CDR3aa: CASSQTGRNNQPQHF

v_gene: TRBV4-2
d_gene: NA
j_gene: TRBJ1-2
abundance: NA
CDR3nt: TGTGCCAGCAGCCAAACGGACAGCTCGAACCCCTATGGCTACACCTTC
CDR3aa: CASSQTDSSNPYGYTF

v_gene: TRBV5-1
d_gene: TRBD2
j_gene: TRBJ2-5
abundance: once
CDR3nt: TGCGCCAGCAGCTTGTCGTCTGCGGGAGGAATCCAAGAGACCCAGTACTTC
CDR3aa: CASSLSSAGGIQETQYF

v_gene: TRBV5-4
d_gene: TRBD1
j_gene: TRBJ2-7
abundance: NA
CDR3nt: TGTGCCAGCAGCCCAGGCGACCGGGACAGATACGAGCAGTACTTC
CDR3aa: CASSPGDRDRYEQYF

v_gene: TRBV19
d_gene: NA
j_gene: TRBJ1-2
abundance: once
CDR3nt: TGTGCCAGTAGTATTGAGGCGAGACTAATGTATGGCTACACCTTC
CDR3aa: CASSIEARLMYGYTF

v_gene: TRBV10-2
d_gene: NA
j_gene: TRBJ1-2
abundance: NA
CDR3nt: TGCGCCAGTACTTATAGCAGTGATAACTATGGCTACACCTTC
CDR3aa: CASTYSSDNYGYTF

v_gene: TRBV27
d_gene: NA
j_gene: TRBJ2-1
abundance: once
CDR3nt: TGTGCCAGCAGTTTATTAATCTGGGGAGCGGAACGATACAATGAGCAGTTCTTC
CDR3aa: CASSLLIWGAERYNEQFF

v_gene: TRBV6-5
d_gene: NA
j_gene: TRBJ1-2
abundance: NA
CDR3nt: TGTGCCAGCAGTTACACTGGACTGCCAGCGGTCTATGGCTACACCTTC
CDR3aa: CASSYTGLPAVYGYTF

v_gene: TRBV15
d_gene: NA
j_gene: TRBJ1-3
abundance: NA
CDR3nt: TGTGCCACCAGCAGAGACAGTTCCTCTGGAAACACCATATATTTT
CDR3aa: CATSRDSSSGNTIYF

v_gene: TRBV6-5
d_gene: TRBD1
j_gene: TRBJ1-1
abundance: NA
CDR3nt: TGTGCCAGCTCCAGGGGGCAGAACACTGAAGCTTTCTTT
CDR3aa: CASSRGQNTEAFF

v_gene: TRBV7-9
d_gene: NA
j_gene: TRBJ2-7
abundance: NA
CDR3nt: TGTGCCAGCAGCGCACCGCGGGACTCCGAGCAGTACTTC
CDR3aa: CASSAPRDSEQYF

v_gene: TRBV18
d_gene: TRBD1
j_gene: TRBJ1-5
abundance: NA
CDR3nt: TGTGCCAGCTCACTTATCCGGGACAGGGTAGGCAATCAGCCCCAGCATTTT
CDR3aa: CASSLIRDRVGNQPQHF

v_gene: TRBV5-1
d_gene: TRBD1
j_gene: TRBJ2-7
abundance: NA
CDR3nt: TGCGCCAGCAGCCCGGTGACAGGGATCATCTCCTACGAGCAGTACTTC
CDR3aa: CASSPVTGIISYEQYF

v_gene: TRBV20-1
d_gene: NA
j_gene: TRBJ1-5
abundance: NA
CDR3nt: TGCAGTGCTAGCCAGGGCCACCCCCAGCATTTT
CDR3aa: CSASQGHPQHF

v_gene: TRBV5-4
d_gene: NA
j_gene: TRBJ2-7
abundance: NA
CDR3nt: TGTGCCAGCAGCGAGGGACAAAACTACGAGCAGTACTTC
CDR3aa: CASSEGQNYEQYF

v_gene: TRBV21-1
d_gene: NA
j_gene: TRBJ2-1
abundance: NA
CDR3nt: TGTGCCAGCAGCACAACCGGGACTAGGGTTAGGAGCTCCTACAATGAGCAGTTCTTC
CDR3aa: CASSTTGTRVRSSYNEQFF

v_gene: TRBV6-1
d_gene: NA
j_gene: TRBJ1-2
abundance: NA
CDR3nt: TGTGCCAGCAGTGATGGGGGCCAGCCGGGTGGCTACACCTTC
CDR3aa: CASSDGGQPGGYTF

v_gene: TRBV5-1
d_gene: NA
j_gene: TRBJ2-7
abundance: NA
CDR3nt: TGCGCCAGCAGCTTGGGAGTCACCTCCTACGAGCAGTACTTC
CDR3aa: CASSLGVTSYEQYF

v_gene: TRBV30
d_gene: TRBD1
j_gene: TRBJ2-7
abundance: few
CDR3nt: TGTGCCTGGGAATCCGGGACAGGGGCCTCCTACGAGCAGTACTTC
CDR3aa: CAWESGTGASYEQYF

v_gene: TRBV29-1
d_gene: TRBD1
j_gene: TRBJ1-1
abundance: NA
CDR3nt: TGCAGCGGACCGGACAGGCGAGGTGAAGCTTTCTTT
CDR3aa: CSGPDRRGEAFF

v_gene: TRBV19
d_gene: TRBD1
j_gene: TRBJ1-2
abundance: NA
CDR3nt: TGTGCCAGTAGTATAATCGAGGGGGCGCACTATGGCTACACCTTC
CDR3aa: CASSIIEGAHYGYTF